A selection of T cell receptor beta chains follows, all from one sample in a study of T-cell reconstitution after alpha-beta-depleted transplantation in children. A single record per CDR3 protein comes from TCRdb applying MiXCR to the PCR reads. The table shows 500,000 or so distinct CDR3 sequences, with over 9.5% occurring only once. This specimen was PBMCs, mostly from graft donor cells, taken 180 days after TCRalphabeta/CD19-depleted stem cell transplant. The receptor set was obtained from a female patient under 10 years old who had a stem cell transplant for aplastic anemia, so the T cells may come from the graft donor. Each CDR3 is given with its conserved first and last residue. The order of the fields is clone size, V gene, D gene, J gene, CDR3 length, CDR3 protein, CDR3 DNA. The D gene is left open where the match is weak. Clone size is not always given. Where it is, it says once, few, many or a class for expanded clones.

>-|TRBV19|-|TRBJ2-3|15
CASSIRDRSTDTQYF
TGTGCCAGTAGTATTCGGGACCGAAGCACAGATACGCAGTATTTT
>few|TRBV11-2|-|TRBJ1-1|15
CASSLDAGGGTEAFF
TGTGCCAGCAGCTTAGATGCCGGGGGAGGCACTGAAGCTTTCTTT
>few|TRBV7-2|-|TRBJ2-1|15
CASSQGRVAYNEQFF
TGTGCCAGCAGCCAGGGGCGGGTCGCCTACAATGAGCAGTTCTTC
>-|TRBV12-3/TRBV12-4|TRBD2|TRBJ2-5|16
CASRSFSGRYQETQYF
TGTGCCAGCAGAAGCTTTAGCGGGAGGTACCAAGAGACCCAGTACTTC
>many|TRBV4-3|TRBD1|TRBJ1-5|16
CASSQGGQGVNQPQHF
TGCGCCAGCAGCCAAGGGGGACAGGGTGTCAATCAGCCCCAGCATTTT
>-|TRBV15|-|TRBJ2-2|17
CATSRDPVRGPTGELFF
TGTGCCACCAGCAGAGATCCCGTGAGGGGCCCTACCGGGGAGCTGTTTTTT
>many|TRBV29-1|-|TRBJ1-3|12
CSVPGSGNTIYF
TGCAGCGTCCCCGGGAGCGGAAACACCATATATTTT
>-|TRBV18|-|TRBJ2-3|16
CASSPGPLWVTDTQYF
TGTGCCAGCTCACCAGGTCCGTTGTGGGTGACAGATACGCAGTATTTT
>few|TRBV14|TRBD1|TRBJ1-1|15
CASSQVQGANTEAFF
TGTGCCAGCAGCCAAGTTCAGGGGGCGAACACTGAAGCTTTCTTT
>many|TRBV5-1|-|TRBJ2-1|13
CASSLGQYNEQFF
TGCGCCAGCAGCTTGGGGCAGTACAATGAGCAGTTCTTC
>-|TRBV14|TRBD2|TRBJ2-1|17
CASSLGLAGLLGNEQFF
TGTGCCAGCAGCCTCGGACTAGCGGGCCTCCTAGGGAATGAGCAGTTCTTC
>-|TRBV28|-|TRBJ1-2|12
CASRTINYGYTF
TGTGCCAGCAGGACTATTAACTATGGCTACACCTTC
>-|TRBV10-3|-|TRBJ2-3|14
CAIQGSSFTDTQYF
TGTGCCATACAGGGAAGTTCTTTCACAGATACGCAGTATTTT
>-|TRBV29-1|-|TRBJ2-1|12
CSLGETNNEQFF
TGCAGCCTTGGGGAGACCAACAATGAGCAGTTCTTC
>-|TRBV7-9|-|TRBJ1-2|11
CATGTVGGYTF
TGTGCCACCGGAACGGTGGGCGGCTACACCTTC
>-|TRBV4-3|TRBD2|TRBJ2-5|15
CASSQDTSGSETQYF
TGCGCCAGCAGCCAAGACACTAGCGGGAGTGAGACCCAGTACTTC
>-|TRBV24-1|-|TRBJ1-5|16
CATSHGFSGFNQPQHF
TGTGCCACCAGTCATGGGTTTTCAGGGTTCAATCAGCCCCAGCATTTT
>few|TRBV7-2|-|TRBJ2-1|14
CASSSTGTYNEQFF
TGTGCCAGCAGCTCTACCGGGACGTACAATGAGCAGTTCTTC
>few|TRBV12-3/TRBV12-4|-|TRBJ1-2|13
CASSLGLDYGYTF
TGTGCCAGCAGTTTGGGTCTCGACTATGGCTACACCTTC
>-|TRBV27|-|TRBJ1-1|15
CASSLGGAANTEAFF
TGTGCCAGCAGTTTAGGGGGGGCAGCGAACACTGAAGCTTTCTTT
>-|TRBV12-3/TRBV12-4|-|TRBJ2-2|15
CASSKWDTNTGELFF
TGTGCCAGCAGTAAATGGGACACAAACACCGGGGAGCTGTTTTTT
>few|TRBV9|TRBD2|TRBJ2-7|15
CASSAGLAASYEQYF
TGTGCCAGCAGCGCCGGACTAGCGGCCTCCTACGAGCAGTACTTC
>-|TRBV4-3|TRBD1|TRBJ2-1|15
CASSHLTRDRDEQFF
TGCGCCAGCAGCCACCTTACCCGGGACAGGGATGAGCAGTTCTTC
>few|TRBV6-5|TRBD2|TRBJ2-1|18
CASSYQASGTPRWNEQFF
TGTGCCAGCAGTTACCAGGCTAGCGGGACCCCGCGGTGGAATGAGCAGTTCTTC
>few|TRBV25-1|-|TRBJ2-5|14
CASSDLPRGETQYF
TGTGCCAGCAGTGACCTTCCCCGCGGGGAGACCCAGTACTTC
>-|TRBV11-2|-|TRBJ2-3|18
CASSPGGWERTSTDTQYF
TGTGCCAGCAGCCCCGGAGGGTGGGAGCGGACTAGCACAGATACGCAGTATTTT
>many|TRBV6-1|-|TRBJ1-4|14
CASSHQTINEKLFF
TGTGCCAGCAGCCATCAGACCATTAATGAAAAACTGTTTTTT
>-|TRBV4-3|-|TRBJ1-1|14
CASSPSTGNTEAFF
TGCGCCAGCAGCCCCTCAACAGGGAACACTGAAGCTTTCTTT
>few|TRBV7-3|TRBD2|TRBJ2-1|17
CASSFKVLAGGTNEQFF
TGTGCCAGCAGCTTCAAGGTTCTAGCGGGGGGGACCAATGAGCAGTTCTTC
>-|TRBV6-2/TRBV6-3|TRBD2|TRBJ2-3|18
CASSYGAPGLAGFDTQYF
TGTGCCAGCAGTTACGGGGCACCGGGACTAGCGGGATTTGATACGCAGTATTTT
>-|TRBV4-3|-|TRBJ1-5|15
CASSQDTRAYQPQHF
TGCGCCAGCAGCCAAGATACGAGGGCCTATCAGCCCCAGCATTTT
>many|TRBV6-1|-|TRBJ2-1|15
CASSRTVSSYNEQFF
TGTGCCAGCAGCCGGACAGTAAGCTCCTACAATGAGCAGTTCTTC
>-|TRBV27|-|TRBJ2-7|14
CASSLFISGYEQYF
TGTGCCAGCAGTTTATTTATCAGTGGCTACGAGCAGTACTTC
>-|TRBV6-4|-|TRBJ2-4|15
CASSELAGAKNIQYF
TGTGCCAGCAGTGAGTTGGCAGGAGCCAAAAACATTCAGTACTTC
>few|TRBV28|TRBD2|TRBJ2-7|19
CASSFRYGGGGLWSYEQYF
TGTGCCAGCAGTTTTCGATACGGCGGGGGGGGCCTGTGGTCCTACGAGCAGTACTTC
>-|TRBV20-1|-|TRBJ2-7|13
CSAHSGESKEQYF
TGCAGTGCGCATTCGGGCGAGTCGAAGGAGCAGTACTTC
>few|TRBV29-1|-|TRBJ2-6|15
CSVSDDLSGANVLTF
TGCAGCGTTTCGGATGACCTCTCTGGGGCCAACGTCCTGACTTTC
>-|TRBV29-1|TRBD1|TRBJ2-1|13
CSVKTGGYNEQFF
TGCAGCGTTAAGACAGGGGGCTACAATGAGCAGTTCTTC
>few|TRBV18|TRBD1|TRBJ2-7|16
CASSPAGTVSSYEQYF
TGTGCCAGCTCACCTGCTGGGACAGTTAGCTCCTACGAGCAGTACTTC
>-|TRBV4-3|TRBD1|TRBJ1-1|14
CASSPSGQGRRAFF
TGCGCCAGCAGCCCCTCTGGACAGGGAAGGAGAGCTTTCTTT